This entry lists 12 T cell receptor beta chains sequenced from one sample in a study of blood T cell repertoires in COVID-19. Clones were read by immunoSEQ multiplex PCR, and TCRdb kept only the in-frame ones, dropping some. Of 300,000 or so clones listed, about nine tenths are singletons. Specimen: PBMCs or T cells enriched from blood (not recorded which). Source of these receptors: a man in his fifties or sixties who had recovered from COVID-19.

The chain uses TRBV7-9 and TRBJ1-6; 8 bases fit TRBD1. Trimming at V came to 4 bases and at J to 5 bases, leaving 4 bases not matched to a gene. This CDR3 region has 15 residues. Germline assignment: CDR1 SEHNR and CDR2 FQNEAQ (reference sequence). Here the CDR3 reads CASSYNRGNNSPLHF. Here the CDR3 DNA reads TGTGCCAGCAGCTATAACAGGGGGAATAATTCACCCCTCCACTTT.

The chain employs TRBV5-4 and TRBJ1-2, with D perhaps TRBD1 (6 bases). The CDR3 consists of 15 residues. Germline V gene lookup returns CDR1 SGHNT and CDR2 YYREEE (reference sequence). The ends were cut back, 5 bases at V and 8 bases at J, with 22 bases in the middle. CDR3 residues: CASRIFAGGARGYTF. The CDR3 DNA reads TGTGCCAGCAGGATTTTTGCTGGGGGCGCCAGAGGCTACACCTTC.

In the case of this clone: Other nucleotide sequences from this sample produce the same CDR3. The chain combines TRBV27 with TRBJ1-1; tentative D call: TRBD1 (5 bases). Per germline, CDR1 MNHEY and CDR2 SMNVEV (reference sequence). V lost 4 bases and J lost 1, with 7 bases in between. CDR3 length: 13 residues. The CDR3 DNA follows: TGTGCCAGCAGTTGGGACTCGAACACTGAAGCTTTCTTT. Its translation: CASSWDSNTEAFF.

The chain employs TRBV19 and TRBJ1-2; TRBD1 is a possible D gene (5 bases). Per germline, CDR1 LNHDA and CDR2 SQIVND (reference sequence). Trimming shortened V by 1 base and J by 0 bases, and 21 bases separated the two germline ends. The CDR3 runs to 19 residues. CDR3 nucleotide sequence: TGTGCCAGTAGTATAGTTTGGACACGGATAAGCCGTACTAACTATGGCTACACCTTC. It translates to CASSIVWTRISRTNYGYTF.

The CDR3 sequence is CASSSGIYNEQFF. CDR3 bases: TGTGCCAGCAGTTCCGGGATTTACAATGAGCAGTTCTTC. The chain joins TRBV6-5 to TRBJ2-1, with D perhaps TRBD2 (5 bases). There are 13 residues in the CDR3. Germline loops: CDR1 MNHEY, CDR2 SVGAGI. V lost 4 bases and J lost 4, with 8 bases in between.

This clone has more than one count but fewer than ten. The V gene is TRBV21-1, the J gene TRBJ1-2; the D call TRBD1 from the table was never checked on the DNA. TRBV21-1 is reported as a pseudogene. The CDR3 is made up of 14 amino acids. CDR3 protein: CASSKGTGNYGYTF. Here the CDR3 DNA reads TGTGCCAGCAGCAAAGGTACAGGGAACTATGGCTACACCTTC.

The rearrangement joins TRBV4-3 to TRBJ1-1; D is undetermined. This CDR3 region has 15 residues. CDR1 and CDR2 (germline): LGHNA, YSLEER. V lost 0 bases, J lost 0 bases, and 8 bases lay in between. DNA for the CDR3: TGCGCCAGCAGCCAAGACTGGCAATTGAACACTGAAGCTTTCTTT. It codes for CASSQDWQLNTEAFF.

CDR3 amino acids: CASSLVGGSYNEQFF. CDR3 DNA: TGTGCCAGCAGCTTAGTGGGAGGCTCCTACAATGAGCAGTTCTTC. V usage is TRBV11-2 and J usage is TRBJ2-1, with D possibly matching TRBD2 (6 bases). Trimming pared 1 base from V and 0 bases from J, leaving 7 bases between. Germline loops: CDR1 SGHAT, CDR2 FQNNGV. The CDR3 has 15 amino acids.

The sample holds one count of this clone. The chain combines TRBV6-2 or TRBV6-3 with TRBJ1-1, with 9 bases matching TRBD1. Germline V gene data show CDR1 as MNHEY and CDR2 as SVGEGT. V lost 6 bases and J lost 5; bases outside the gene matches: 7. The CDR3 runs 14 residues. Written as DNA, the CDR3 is TGTGCCAGCAGCCGCACAGGGGGCGCGACTGAAGCTTTCTTT. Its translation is CASSRTGGATEAFF.

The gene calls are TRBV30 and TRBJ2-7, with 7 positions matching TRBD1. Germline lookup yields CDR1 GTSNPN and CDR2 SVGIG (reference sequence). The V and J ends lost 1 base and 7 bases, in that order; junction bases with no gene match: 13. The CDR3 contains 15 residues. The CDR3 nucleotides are TGTGCCTGGAGTGAGAACAGGGGAAGCGGTATGGAGCAGTACTTC. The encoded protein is CAWSENRGSGMEQYF.

CDR3 amino acids: CASSPPAEPYGYTF. The CDR3 DNA follows: TGTGCCAGCAGCCCCCCGGCGGAGCCCTATGGCTACACCTTC. The chain couples TRBV5-4 to TRBJ1-2; no reliable D call. The CDR3 is 14 residues long. V lost 4 bases and J lost 4, with 14 bases in between. Germline CDR1 and CDR2: SGHNT and YYREEE (reference sequence). The complete variable domain, with remaining parts taken from reference TRBV5-4 and TRBJ1-2, reads ETGVTQSPTHLIKTRGQQVTLRCSSQSGHNTVSWYQQALGQGPQFIFQYYREEENGRGNFPPRFSGLQFPNYSSELNVNALELDDSALYLCASSPPAEPYGYTFGSGTRLTVV.

The CDR3 spells CASSLSSGMNTEAFF. CDR3 in DNA: TGTGCCAGCAGCTTATCGTCAGGGATGAACACTGAAGCTTTCTTT. The chain combines TRBV7-2 with TRBJ1-1, with D possibly matching TRBD1 (5 bases). This CDR3 is 15 amino acids long. Germline V gives CDR1 SGHTA, CDR2 FQGNSA. With 2 bases removed from V and 0 bases from J, the gap between germline ends came to 10 bases.